This TCR beta chain was profiled in a study of blood T cell repertoires in COVID-19. Study-wide background: Both acute and convalescent COVID-19 samples were obtained from the United States, Italy and Spain. T cells, B-cell-depleted T cells, or PBMCs provided the cDNA or gDNA that served as material.

The CDR3 has 16 amino acids. The V end lost 0 bases, the J end lost 0 bases, and 9 bases lay between the germline ends. Germline V CDR1 and CDR2: LGHNA, YSLEER. Here immunoSEQ multiplex PCR was the method, and the copy in TCRdb shows in-frame clones only, minus some. The table includes more than 85,000 clones, about 75% detected once. The TCR sequence derives from a woman in her seventies with acute or convalescent COVID-19. The J gene is TRBJ1-3, the V gene TRBV4-3; D unresolved. The sample consisted of peripheral blood. The CDR3 reads CASSQDAANSGNTIYF. CDR3 in DNA: TGCGCCAGCAGCCAAGATGCAGCGAACTCTGGAAACACCATATATTTT.